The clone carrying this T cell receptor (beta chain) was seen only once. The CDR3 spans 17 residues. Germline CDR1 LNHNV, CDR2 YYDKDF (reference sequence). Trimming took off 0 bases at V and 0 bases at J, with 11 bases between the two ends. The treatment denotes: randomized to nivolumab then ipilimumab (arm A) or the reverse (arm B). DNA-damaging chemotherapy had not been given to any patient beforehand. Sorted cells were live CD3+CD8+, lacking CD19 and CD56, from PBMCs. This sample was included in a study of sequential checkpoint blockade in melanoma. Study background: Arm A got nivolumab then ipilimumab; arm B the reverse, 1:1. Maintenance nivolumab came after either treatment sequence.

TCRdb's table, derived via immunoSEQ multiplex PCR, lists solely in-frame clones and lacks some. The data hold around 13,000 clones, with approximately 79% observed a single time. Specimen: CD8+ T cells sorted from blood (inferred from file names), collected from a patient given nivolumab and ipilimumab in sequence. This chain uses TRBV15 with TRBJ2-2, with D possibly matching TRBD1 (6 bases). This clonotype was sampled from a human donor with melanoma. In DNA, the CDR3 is TGTGCCACCAGCAGAGATGTCCAGGGGTCGAACACCGGGGAGCTGTTTTTT. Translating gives CATSRDVQGSNTGELFF.